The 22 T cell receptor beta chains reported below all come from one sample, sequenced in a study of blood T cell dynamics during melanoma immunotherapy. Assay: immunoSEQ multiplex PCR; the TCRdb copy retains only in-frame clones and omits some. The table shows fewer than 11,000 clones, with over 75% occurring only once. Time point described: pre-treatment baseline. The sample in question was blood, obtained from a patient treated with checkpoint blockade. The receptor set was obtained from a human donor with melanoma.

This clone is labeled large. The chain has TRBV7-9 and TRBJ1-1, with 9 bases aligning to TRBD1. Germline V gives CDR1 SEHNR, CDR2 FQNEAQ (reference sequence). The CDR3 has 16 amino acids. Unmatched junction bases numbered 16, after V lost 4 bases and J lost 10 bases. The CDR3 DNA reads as TGTGCCAGCAGCTGGGAAGGACAGGGGCCCCGGCTGTCAGCTTTCTTT. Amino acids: CASSWEGQGPRLSAFF.

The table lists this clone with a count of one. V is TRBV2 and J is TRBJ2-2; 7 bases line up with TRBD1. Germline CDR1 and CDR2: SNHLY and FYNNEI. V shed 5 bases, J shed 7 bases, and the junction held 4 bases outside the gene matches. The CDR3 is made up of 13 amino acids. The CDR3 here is CASSTTGSGELFF. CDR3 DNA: TGTGCCAGCAGTACGACAGGGAGCGGGGAGCTGTTTTTT.

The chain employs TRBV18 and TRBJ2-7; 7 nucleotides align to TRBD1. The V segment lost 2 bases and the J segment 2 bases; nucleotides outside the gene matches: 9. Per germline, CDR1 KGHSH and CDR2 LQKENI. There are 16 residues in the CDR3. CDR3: CASSPRGQSFAYEQYF. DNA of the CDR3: TGTGCCAGCTCACCAAGGGGACAGTCCTTTGCCTACGAGCAGTACTTC.

Here the CDR3 reads CASSLSWVDTQYF. CDR3 in DNA: TGCGCCAGCAGCTTGTCATGGGTCGATACGCAGTATTTT. The chain is built from TRBV5-1 and TRBJ2-3, with unresolved D. CDR1 is SGHRS, CDR2 YFSETQ, per germline. The CDR3 covers 13 residues. Trimming removed 1 base from V and 6 bases from J, with 9 bases in between.

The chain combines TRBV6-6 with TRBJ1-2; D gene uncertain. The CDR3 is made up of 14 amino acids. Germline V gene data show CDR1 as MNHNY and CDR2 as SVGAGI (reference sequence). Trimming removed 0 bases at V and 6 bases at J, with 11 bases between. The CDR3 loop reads CASSYSRQDDGYTF. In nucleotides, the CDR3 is TGTGCCAGCAGTTACTCGAGGCAGGATGATGGCTACACCTTC.

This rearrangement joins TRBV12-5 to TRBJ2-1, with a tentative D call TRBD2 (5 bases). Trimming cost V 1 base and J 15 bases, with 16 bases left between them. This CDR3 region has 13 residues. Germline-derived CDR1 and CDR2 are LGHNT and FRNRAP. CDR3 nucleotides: TGTGCTAGTGGTTTGGCGAGCGGAACGCGTGCGTTCTTC. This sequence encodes CASGLASGTRAFF.

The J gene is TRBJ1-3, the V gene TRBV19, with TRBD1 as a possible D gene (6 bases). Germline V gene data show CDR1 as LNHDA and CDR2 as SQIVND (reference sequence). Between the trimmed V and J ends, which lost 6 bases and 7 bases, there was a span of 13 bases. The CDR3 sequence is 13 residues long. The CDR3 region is CASSIVRGNTIYF. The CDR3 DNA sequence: TGTGCCAGTAGCATCGTCAGGGGTAACACCATATATTTT.

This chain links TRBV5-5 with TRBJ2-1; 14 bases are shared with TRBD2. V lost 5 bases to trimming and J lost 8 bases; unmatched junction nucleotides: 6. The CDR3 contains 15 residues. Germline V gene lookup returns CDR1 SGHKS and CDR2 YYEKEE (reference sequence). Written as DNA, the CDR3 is TGTGCCAGCAGATCGCCGGGACTAGCGGGGGATGAGCAGTTCTTC. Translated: CASRSPGLAGDEQFF.

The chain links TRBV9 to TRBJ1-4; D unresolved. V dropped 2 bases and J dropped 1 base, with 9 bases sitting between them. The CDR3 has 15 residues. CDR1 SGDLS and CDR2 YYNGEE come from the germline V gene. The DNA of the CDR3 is TGTGCCAGCAGCGTTGGGAGGGTAACTAATGAAAAACTGTTTTTT. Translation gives CASSVGRVTNEKLFF.

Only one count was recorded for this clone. CDR3 coding DNA: TGTGCCAGTAGTCCTCAGGGGAAAGGCTATGGCTACACCTTC. It is translated as CASSPQGKGYGYTF. This chain links TRBV2 with TRBJ1-2; D possibly corresponds to TRBD1 (6 bases). Germline CDR1 is SNHLY and CDR2 is FYNNEI. V dropped 9 bases and J dropped 4 bases, with 18 bases sitting between them. The CDR3 is 14 residues long.

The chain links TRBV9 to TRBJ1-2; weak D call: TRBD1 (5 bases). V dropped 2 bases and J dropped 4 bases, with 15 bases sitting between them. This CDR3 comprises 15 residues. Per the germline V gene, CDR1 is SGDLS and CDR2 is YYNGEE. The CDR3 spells CASSVLASGSYGYTF. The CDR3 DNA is TGTGCCAGCAGCGTGTTGGCGTCAGGGTCCTATGGCTACACCTTC. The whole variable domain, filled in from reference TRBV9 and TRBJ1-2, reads DSGVTQTPKHLITATGQRVTLRCSPRSGDLSVYWYQQSLDQGLQFLIQYYNGEERAKGNILERFSAQQFPDLHSELNLSSLELGDSALYFCASSVLASGSYGYTFGSGTRLTVV.

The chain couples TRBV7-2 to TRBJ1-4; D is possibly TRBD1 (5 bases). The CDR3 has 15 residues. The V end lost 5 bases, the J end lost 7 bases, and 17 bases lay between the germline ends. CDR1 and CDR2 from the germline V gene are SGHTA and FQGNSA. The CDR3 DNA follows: TGTGCCAGCAGCCCCCGGGCCGACAGTTTTGAAAAACTGTTTTTT. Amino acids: CASSPRADSFEKLFF.

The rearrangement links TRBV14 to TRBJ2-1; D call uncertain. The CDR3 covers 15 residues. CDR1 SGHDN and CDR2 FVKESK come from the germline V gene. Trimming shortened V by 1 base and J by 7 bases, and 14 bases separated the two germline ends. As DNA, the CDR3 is TGTGCCAGCAGCCAAGTCGAACAAAAAGGAAATGAGCAGTTCTTC. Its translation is CASSQVEQKGNEQFF.

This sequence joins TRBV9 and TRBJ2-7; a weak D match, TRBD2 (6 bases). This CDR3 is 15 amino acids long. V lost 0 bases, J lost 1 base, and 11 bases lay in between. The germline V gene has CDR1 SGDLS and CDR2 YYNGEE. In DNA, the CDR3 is TGTGCCAGCAGCGTAGAGAGCGGGTTTTCCTACGAGCAGTACTTC. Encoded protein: CASSVESGFSYEQYF.

The CDR3 nucleotides read TGTGCCAGTACCGACCCTGGACTAGCGGGAGGGTCGGATACGCAGTATTTT. It codes for CASTDPGLAGGSDTQYF. The V gene is TRBV19, the J gene TRBJ2-3; 15 positions agree with TRBD2. J lost 6 bases, V lost 7 bases, and 11 bases had no gene match. The CDR3 totals 17 residues. The germline CDR1 and CDR2 sequences are LNHDA and SQIVND (reference sequence). Using reference TRBV19 and TRBJ2-3 for the parts outside the CDR3, the full variable domain is DGGITQSPKYLFRKEGQNVTLSCEQNLNHDAMYWYRQDPGQGLRLIYYSQIVNDFQKGDIAEGYSVSREKKESFPLTVTSAQKNPTAFYLCASTDPGLAGGSDTQYFGPGTRLTVL.

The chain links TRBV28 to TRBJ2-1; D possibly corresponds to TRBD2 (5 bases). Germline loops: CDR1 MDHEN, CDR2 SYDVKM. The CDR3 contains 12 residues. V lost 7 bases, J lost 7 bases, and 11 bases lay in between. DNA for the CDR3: TGTGCCAGCACTCGGGGAAAGAATGAGCAGTTCTTC. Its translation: CASTRGKNEQFF.

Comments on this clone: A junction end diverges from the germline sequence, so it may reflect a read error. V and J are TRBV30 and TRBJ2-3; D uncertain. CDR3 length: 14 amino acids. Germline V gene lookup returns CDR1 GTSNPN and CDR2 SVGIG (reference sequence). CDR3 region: CAWKEYSHTDTQYF. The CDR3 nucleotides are TGTGCATGGAAGGAGTACAGCCACACAGATACGCAGTATTTT.

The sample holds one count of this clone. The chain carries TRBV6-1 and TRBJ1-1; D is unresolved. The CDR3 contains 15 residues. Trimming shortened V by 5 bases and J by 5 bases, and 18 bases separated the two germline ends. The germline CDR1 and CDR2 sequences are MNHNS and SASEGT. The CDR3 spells CASSRSGAQATEAFF. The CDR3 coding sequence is TGTGCCAGCAGTAGATCCGGCGCCCAGGCGACTGAAGCTTTCTTT.

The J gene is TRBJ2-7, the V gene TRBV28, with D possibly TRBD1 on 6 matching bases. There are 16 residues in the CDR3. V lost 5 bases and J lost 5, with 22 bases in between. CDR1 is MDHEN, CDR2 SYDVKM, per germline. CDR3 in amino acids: CASSPLRTVGADEQYF. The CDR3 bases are TGTGCCAGCAGTCCACTCCGGACAGTGGGAGCCGACGAGCAGTACTTC.

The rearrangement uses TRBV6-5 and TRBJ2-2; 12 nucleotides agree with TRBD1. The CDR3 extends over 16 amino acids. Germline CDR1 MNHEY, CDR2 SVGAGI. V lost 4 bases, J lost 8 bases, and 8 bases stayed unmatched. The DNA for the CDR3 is TGTGCCAGCAGTTTGACGGGACAGGGGGCTCAAGGGGAGCTGTTTTTT. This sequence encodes CASSLTGQGAQGELFF.

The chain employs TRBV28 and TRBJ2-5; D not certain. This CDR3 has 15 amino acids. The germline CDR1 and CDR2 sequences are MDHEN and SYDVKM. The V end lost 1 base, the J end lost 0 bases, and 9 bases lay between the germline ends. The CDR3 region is CASSLSTAYQETQYF. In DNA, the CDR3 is TGTGCCAGCAGTTTATCAACAGCGTACCAAGAGACCCAGTACTTC.

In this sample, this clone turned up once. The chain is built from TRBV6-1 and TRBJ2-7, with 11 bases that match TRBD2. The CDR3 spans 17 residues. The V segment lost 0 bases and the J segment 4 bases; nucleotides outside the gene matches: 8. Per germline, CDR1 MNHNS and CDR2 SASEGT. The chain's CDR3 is CASSEALLAGVEYEQYF. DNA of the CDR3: TGTGCCAGCAGTGAAGCGCTACTAGCGGGGGTGGAATACGAGCAGTACTTC.